A single sample gave rise to the 23 T cell receptor beta chains below, sequenced in a study of blood T cell repertoires in COVID-19. Repertoires were generated with immunoSEQ multiplex PCR, while TCRdb's copy carries only in-frame clones and drops some. The sample yields about 12,000 clones, 60% to 75% seen once. Material: peripheral blood. Source of these receptors: a man aged 55 to 70 with COVID-19, enrolled during active disease.

The chain has TRBV6-1 and TRBJ2-6; no definite D call. The CDR3 covers 15 residues. Germline V gene data show CDR1 as MNHNS and CDR2 as SASEGT. Trimming stripped 1 base from V and 0 bases from J, with 4 bases between. CDR3 bases: TGTGCCAGCAGTGAAGGGAGCTCTGGGGCCAACGTCCTGACTTTC. The encoded protein is CASSEGSSGANVLTF.

The chain has TRBV28 and TRBJ2-3, with TRBD1 matching 8 bases. In germline, CDR1 is MDHEN, CDR2 SYDVKM. V lost 5 bases, J lost 6 bases, and 4 bases stayed unmatched. The CDR3 loop spans 13 amino acids. DNA of the CDR3: TGTGCCAGCAGTGGGTACAGGGGGGATACGCAGTATTTT. Amino acid sequence: CASSGYRGDTQYF.

The rearrangement uses TRBV28 and TRBJ2-7, with 9 bases fitting TRBD2. Germline V gene data show CDR1 as MDHEN and CDR2 as SYDVKM. There are 13 residues in the CDR3. The J segment lost 3 bases and the V segment lost 8 bases, leaving 5 bases of the junction unmatched. CDR3 coding DNA: TGTGCCAGCTCGAGCGGGGGGTACTACGAGCAGTACTTC. This sequence encodes CASSSGGYYEQYF.

Relative to its sample, this clone is large (0.1 to 1%). The CDR3 nucleotides read TGTGCCACCAGTGTTGGGACTAGCGGGACAGGATACAATGAGCAGTTCTTC. The encoded protein is CATSVGTSGTGYNEQFF. The rearrangement uses TRBV24-1 and TRBJ2-1; 13 bases agree with TRBD2. Trimming at V came to 5 bases and at J to 4 bases, leaving 7 bases not matched to a gene. Germline V gene data show CDR1 as KGHDR and CDR2 as SFDVKD. This CDR3 has 17 amino acids.

This clone was seen only once. CDR3 DNA: TGCGCCAGCAGCTCGGGTCCAGGGGAACCTACCCCAGATGAGCAGTTCTTC. Its translation is CASSSGPGEPTPDEQFF. This sequence joins TRBV5-1 and TRBJ2-1, with a weak D call TRBD1 (6 bases). V gave up 3 bases and J gave up 8 bases, with 24 bases separating them. This CDR3 is built from 17 residues. The germline CDR1 and CDR2 sequences are SGHRS and YFSETQ.

J is TRBJ2-1 and V is TRBV4-3; 7 nucleotides agree with TRBD1. This CDR3 is 18 amino acids long. Trimming at V came to 3 bases and at J to 5 bases, leaving 16 bases not matched to a gene. Looked up from germline, CDR1 is LGHNA and CDR2 is YSLEER. The CDR3 loop is CASSHEGAGTGADNEQFF. CDR3 DNA: TGCGCCAGCAGCCATGAGGGGGCAGGCACAGGGGCGGACAATGAGCAGTTCTTC.

CDR3: CASNPTGNYGYTF. In DNA, the CDR3 is TGTGCCAGCAACCCGACAGGGAACTATGGCTACACCTTC. This chain joins TRBV2 and TRBJ1-2, with 7 nucleotides matching TRBD1. The germline V gene encodes CDR1 SNHLY and CDR2 FYNNEI. The CDR3 sequence is 13 residues long. Unmatched junction bases numbered 4, after V lost 7 bases and J lost 2 bases.

As to this clone: The junction departs from the called germline gene at one end, perhaps through a read error. V gene TRBV7-3 combines with J gene TRBJ1-1; the D gene is possibly TRBD1 (6 bases). The CDR3 covers 13 residues. Germline CDR1 SGHTA, CDR2 FQGTGA. The CDR3 sequence is CASCLRGDTEAFF. The CDR3 DNA is TGTGCCAGCTGCTTAAGGGGGGACACTGAAGCTTTCTTT.

This clone was detected only a few times. CDR3 in DNA: TGTGCCTTGCCCATCGGGACAGGGAGTGGAAACACCATATATTTT. Residues: CALPIGTGSGNTIYF. This sequence joins TRBV30 and TRBJ1-3, with 9 bases matching TRBD1. Per germline, CDR1 GTSNPN and CDR2 SVGIG (reference sequence). The CDR3 extends over 15 amino acids. The ends lost 7 bases at V and 3 bases at J; junction bases unmatched: 10.

This clone was seen once. The chain combines TRBV12-3 or TRBV12-4 with TRBJ2-7, with unresolved D. Deletions cut 5 bases from V and 3 bases from J, with 8 bases between. CDR3 length: 12 residues. The CDR3 sequence is CASSPSGYEQYF. The DNA of the CDR3 is TGTGCCAGCAGTCCATCCGGCTACGAGCAGTACTTC.

The genes are TRBV4-1 and TRBJ2-1; 11 nucleotides agree with TRBD2. The V gene end was trimmed by 0 bases and the J gene end by 8 bases; junction bases not matched to a gene: 9. The CDR3 spans 17 residues. Per the germline V gene, CDR1 is MGHRA and CDR2 is YSYEKL. CDR3 bases: TGCGCCAGCAGCCAAGAGGGAACTAGCGGGGGCCTCGATGAGCAGTTCTTC. Its translation: CASSQEGTSGGLDEQFF.

This clone was found once. The genes are TRBV5-1 and TRBJ1-1, with D possibly being TRBD1 (6 bases). The germline V and J ends were trimmed by 0 bases and 1 base, with 13 bases remaining between them. CDR1 is SGHRS and CDR2 is YFSETQ in the germline V gene. CDR3 size: 16 residues. The CDR3 region is CASSLVPRGQNTEAFF. CDR3 nucleotide sequence: TGCGCCAGCAGCTTGGTCCCCAGGGGCCAGAACACTGAAGCTTTCTTT.

The chain is built from TRBV7-8 and TRBJ1-5; TRBD1 aligns across 10 bases. V shed 4 bases and J 4 bases; nucleotides not matched to a gene: 10. This CDR3 has 17 residues. CDR1 and CDR2 from the germline V gene are SGHVS and FQNEAQ. In nucleotides, the CDR3 is TGTGCCAGCAGCTATCCGGGACAGGGGTTGGGAAATCAGCCCCAGCATTTT. It codes for CASSYPGQGLGNQPQHF.

J is TRBJ1-6 and V is TRBV30; a possible D gene is TRBD1 (6 bases). V lost 4 bases and J 8 bases, leaving 15 bases between the germline ends. Germline CDR1 and CDR2: GTSNPN and SVGIG (reference sequence). This CDR3 comprises 14 residues. The CDR3 is CAWTDGGRDSPLHF. The CDR3 DNA sequence: TGTGCCTGGACCGACGGGGGGCGCGATTCACCCCTCCACTTT.

A few counts support this clone. The V and J genes are TRBV7-2 and TRBJ2-2; 8 bases fit TRBD1. The CDR3 loop spans 16 amino acids. Germline lookup yields CDR1 SGHTA and CDR2 FQGNSA. V trimming: 1 base; J trimming: 5 bases; junction bases outside the gene matches: 6. The CDR3 sequence is CASSLVRGLGTGELFF. CDR3 in DNA: TGTGCCAGCAGCTTAGTCAGGGGGCTAGGGACCGGGGAGCTGTTTTTT.

The chain links TRBV6-5 to TRBJ1-2; 7 nucleotides line up with TRBD1. The junction had 11 bases not matched to a gene; V was cut back by 5 bases and J by 5 bases. The CDR3 is 15 residues long. CDR1 and CDR2 from the germline V gene are MNHEY and SVGAGI. In DNA, the CDR3 is TGTGCCAGCAGTAGTGCCGGGACAGTCAGATATGGCTACACCTTC. Its translation: CASSSAGTVRYGYTF.

The chain links TRBV2 to TRBJ1-1; 8 bases line up with TRBD1. Germline CDR1 is SNHLY and CDR2 is FYNNEI. The CDR3 is 14 residues long. V gave up 6 bases and J gave up 1 base; unmatched junction bases: 4. CDR3 in amino acids: CASSGQGPNTEAFF. The CDR3 DNA follows: TGTGCCAGCAGCGGACAGGGACCGAACACTGAAGCTTTCTTT.

The chain recombines TRBV30 with TRBJ1-1; weak D call: TRBD1 (5 bases). Germline loops: CDR1 GTSNPN, CDR2 SVGIG (reference sequence). The CDR3 spans 14 residues. The V and J ends lost 4 bases and 1 base respectively, with 13 bases between them. CDR3 residues: CAWTRDWANTEAFF. The DNA of the CDR3 is TGTGCCTGGACCAGGGACTGGGCGAACACTGAAGCTTTCTTT.

The chain joins TRBV7-2 to TRBJ1-5, with D perhaps TRBD1 (5 bases). V was pared by 1 base and J by 7 bases, with 11 bases between. The germline gives CDR1 SGHTA, CDR2 FQGNSA. The CDR3 runs 14 residues. The CDR3 DNA reads as TGTGCCAGCAGCTTAGTTGCAGGGAACCAGCCCCAGCATTTT. It encodes CASSLVAGNQPQHF.

This chain links TRBV7-2 with TRBJ1-1; 8 nucleotides agree with TRBD1. CDR3 length: 13 residues. Germline V lookup: CDR1 SGHTA, CDR2 FQGNSA. The ends lost 6 bases at V and 4 bases at J; junction bases unmatched: 4. CDR3 loop: CASSPTGGTEAFF. As DNA, the CDR3 is TGTGCCAGCAGTCCAACAGGGGGCACTGAAGCTTTCTTT.

The rearrangement links TRBV11-3 to TRBJ1-4; D gene unclear. The CDR3 runs to 13 residues. V was shortened by 5 bases and J by 12 bases, with 16 bases between the two germline ends. CDR1 is SGHNT, CDR2 YENEEA, per germline. DNA of the CDR3: TGTGCCAGCAGCCCAGACCGGGGATCAGAACTGTTTTTT. It yields the protein CASSPDRGSELFF.

The genes are TRBV6-2 or TRBV6-3 and TRBJ2-7, with D unclear. Trimming removed 2 bases from V and 2 bases from J, with 7 bases in between. CDR1 and CDR2 (germline): MNHEY, SVGEGT. The CDR3 runs 13 residues. The CDR3: CASSYDLTYEQYV. The DNA of the CDR3 is TGTGCCAGCAGTTACGACTTAACCTACGAGCAGTACGTC.

The V and J genes are TRBV25-1 and TRBJ2-3; the match to TRBD2 covers 10 bases. The CDR3 has 14 residues. Germline V lookup: CDR1 MGHDK, CDR2 SYGVNS. The V and J ends lost 6 bases and 5 bases, in that order; junction bases with no gene match: 5. CDR3 bases: TGTGCCAGCAGACTAGCGGGGCAAGTAGATACGCAGTATTTT. Amino acid sequence: CASRLAGQVDTQYF.